This section outlines one T cell receptor beta chain sequence together with its context. This entry belongs to a study of T cell responses to AZD1222 COVID-19 vaccine. The data were produced by immunoSEQ multiplex PCR, yet TCRdb's version contains in-frame clones alone and is incomplete. Among approximately 100,000 clones listed, roughly nine tenths were seen once. The V end was cut by 6 bases, the J end by 0 bases, with 21 bases between. From germline, CDR1 is LGHNT and CDR2 FRNRAP. The CDR3 is made up of 19 amino acids. The material was peripheral blood, obtained on day 0 of AZD1222 vaccination. This TCR came from an adult in good health. This chain connects TRBV12-5 to TRBJ2-6; possibly TRBD1 for D (6 bases). This CDR3 is CASGRPIRDIYSGANVLTF. CDR3 sequence (DNA): TGTGCTAGTGGACGACCTATCCGGGACATCTACTCTGGGGCCAACGTCCTGACTTTC.